The source of this TCR beta chain is a study of preoperative IRX-2 immunotherapy in early breast cancer. Germline CDR1 is SGHRS and CDR2 is YFSETQ. The V and J ends lost 0 bases and 0 bases respectively, with 4 bases between them. This CDR3 has 14 amino acids. Sample treatment: preoperative locoregional IRX-2 cytokine immunotherapy. Preoperative locoregional IRX-2 cytokine immunotherapy was tested in the phase Ib source study. Data came from immunoSEQ multiplex PCR; TCRdb stores just in-frame clones and leaves some out. The sample lists tens of thousands of clones, roughly 86% occurring once. The chain has TRBV5-1 and TRBJ2-1; no definite D call. The TCR sequence derives from a human donor with breast cancer. Sequencing used tumor tissue, obtained after IRX-2 immunotherapy. The CDR3 region is CASSLGDSYNEQFF. In nucleotides, the CDR3 is TGCGCCAGCAGCTTGGGGGACTCCTACAATGAGCAGTTCTTC.